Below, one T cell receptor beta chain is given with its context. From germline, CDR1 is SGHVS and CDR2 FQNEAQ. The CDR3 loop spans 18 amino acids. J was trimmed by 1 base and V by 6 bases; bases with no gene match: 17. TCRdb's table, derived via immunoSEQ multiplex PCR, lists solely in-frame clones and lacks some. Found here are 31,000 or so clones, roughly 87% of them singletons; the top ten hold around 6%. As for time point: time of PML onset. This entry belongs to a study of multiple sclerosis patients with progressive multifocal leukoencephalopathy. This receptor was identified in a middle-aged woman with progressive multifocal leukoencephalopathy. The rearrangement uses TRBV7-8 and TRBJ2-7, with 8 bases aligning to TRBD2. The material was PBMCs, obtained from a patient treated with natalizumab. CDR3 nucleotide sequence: TGTGCCAGCAGTCGAAGTCCGGGACCAGCGGGAGTTTCCTACGAGCAGTACTTC. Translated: CASSRSPGPAGVSYEQYF.